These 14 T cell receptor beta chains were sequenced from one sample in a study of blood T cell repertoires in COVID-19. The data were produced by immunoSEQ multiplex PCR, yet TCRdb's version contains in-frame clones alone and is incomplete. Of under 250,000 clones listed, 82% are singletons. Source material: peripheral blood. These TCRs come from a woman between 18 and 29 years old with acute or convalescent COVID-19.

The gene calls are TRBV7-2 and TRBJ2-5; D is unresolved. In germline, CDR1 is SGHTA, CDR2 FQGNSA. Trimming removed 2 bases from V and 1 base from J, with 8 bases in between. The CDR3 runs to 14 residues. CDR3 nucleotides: TGTGCCAGCAGCTTATTGGGCAGCCAAGAGACCCAGTACTTC. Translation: CASSLLGSQETQYF.

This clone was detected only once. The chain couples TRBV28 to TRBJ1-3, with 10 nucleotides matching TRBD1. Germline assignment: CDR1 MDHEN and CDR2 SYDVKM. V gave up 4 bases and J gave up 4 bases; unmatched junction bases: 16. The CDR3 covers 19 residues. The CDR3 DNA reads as TGTGCCAGCAGTTCCATCCGGGACAGGGGCTTACCATCCGGAAACACCATATATTTT. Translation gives CASSSIRDRGLPSGNTIYF.

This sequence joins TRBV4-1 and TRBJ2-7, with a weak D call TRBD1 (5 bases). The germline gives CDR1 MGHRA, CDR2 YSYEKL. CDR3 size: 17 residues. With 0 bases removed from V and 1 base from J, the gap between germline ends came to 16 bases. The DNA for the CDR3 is TGCGCCAGCAGCCAAGAACCCCAGGGAAAGGGTTCCTACGAGCAGTACTTC. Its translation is CASSQEPQGKGSYEQYF.

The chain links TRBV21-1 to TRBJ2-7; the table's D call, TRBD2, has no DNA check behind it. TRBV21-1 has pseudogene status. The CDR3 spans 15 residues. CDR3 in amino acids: CASSKAASVSYEQYF. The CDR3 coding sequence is TGTGCCAGCAGCAAAGCAGCTAGCGTCAGTTACGAGCAGTACTTC.

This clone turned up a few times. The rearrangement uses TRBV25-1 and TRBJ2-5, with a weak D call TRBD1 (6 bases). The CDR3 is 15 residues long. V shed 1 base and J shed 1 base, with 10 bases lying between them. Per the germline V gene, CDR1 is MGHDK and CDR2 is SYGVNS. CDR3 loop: CASSEFWGLQETQYF. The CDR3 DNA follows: TGTGCCAGCAGTGAATTTTGGGGGCTCCAAGAGACCCAGTACTTC.

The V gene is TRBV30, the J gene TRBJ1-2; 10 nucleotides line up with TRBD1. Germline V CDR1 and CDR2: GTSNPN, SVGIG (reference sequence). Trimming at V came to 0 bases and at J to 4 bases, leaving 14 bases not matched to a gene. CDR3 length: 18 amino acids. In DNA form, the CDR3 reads TGTGCCTGGAGTGTATCCATGTTTGGGACAGGGGCTCTCTATGGCTACACCTTC. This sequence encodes CAWSVSMFGTGALYGYTF.

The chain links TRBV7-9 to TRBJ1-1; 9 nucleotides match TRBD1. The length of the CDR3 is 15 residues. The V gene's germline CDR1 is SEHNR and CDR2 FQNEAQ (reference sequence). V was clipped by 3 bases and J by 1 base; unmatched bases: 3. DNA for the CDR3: TGTGCCAGCAGCTTCGGGACAGGGACGAACACTGAAGCTTTCTTT. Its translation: CASSFGTGTNTEAFF.

CDR3 amino acids: CATSLPRTGGHGYTF. The CDR3 DNA reads as TGTGCCACCTCTCTACCCAGGACAGGGGGCCATGGCTACACCTTC. This sequence joins TRBV15 and TRBJ1-2, with 11 bases matching TRBD1. Looked up from germline, CDR1 is LNHNV and CDR2 is YYDKDF (reference sequence). The CDR3 covers 15 residues. J gave up 6 bases and V 8 bases, and 11 bases lay outside the gene matches. Full variable domain (outside the CDR3, taken from reference TRBV15 and TRBJ1-2): DAMVIQNPRYQVTQFGKPVTLSCSQTLNHNVMYWYQQKSSQAPKLLFHYYDKDFNNEADTPDNFQSRRPNTSFCFLDIRSPGLGDTAMYLCATSLPRTGGHGYTFGSGTRLTVV.

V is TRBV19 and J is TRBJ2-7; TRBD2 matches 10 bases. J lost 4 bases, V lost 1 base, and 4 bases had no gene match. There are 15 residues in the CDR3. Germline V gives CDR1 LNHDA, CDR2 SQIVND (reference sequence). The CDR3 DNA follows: TGTGCCAGTAGTATAGCTAGCGGGAGTACTTACGAGCAGTACTTC. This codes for CASSIASGSTYEQYF.

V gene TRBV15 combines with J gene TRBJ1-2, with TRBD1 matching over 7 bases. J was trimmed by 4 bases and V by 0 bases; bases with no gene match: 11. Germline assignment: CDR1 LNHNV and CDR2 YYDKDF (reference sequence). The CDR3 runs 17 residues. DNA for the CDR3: TGTGCCACCAGCAGAGAGGAGGGGGCGAATTTCGGCTATGGCTACACCTTC. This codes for CATSREEGANFGYGYTF. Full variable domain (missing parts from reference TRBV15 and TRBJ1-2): DAMVIQNPRYQVTQFGKPVTLSCSQTLNHNVMYWYQQKSSQAPKLLFHYYDKDFNNEADTPDNFQSRRPNTSFCFLDIRSPGLGDTAMYLCATSREEGANFGYGYTFGSGTRLTVV.

CDR3: CASSPETGGQDYEQYF. In nucleotides, the CDR3 is TGCGCCAGCAGCCCCGAAACAGGGGGCCAAGACTACGAGCAGTACTTC. The J gene is TRBJ2-7, the V gene TRBV4-3; 9 bases map to TRBD1. The germline gives CDR1 LGHNA, CDR2 YSLEER. The CDR3 runs 16 residues. V was pared by 4 bases and J by 3 bases, with 10 bases of the junction left unmatched.

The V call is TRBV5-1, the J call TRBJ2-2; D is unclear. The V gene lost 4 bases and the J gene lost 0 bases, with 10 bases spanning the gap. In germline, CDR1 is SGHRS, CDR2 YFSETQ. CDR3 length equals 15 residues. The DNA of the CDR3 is TGCGCCAGCAGCCCCCTAGGAGCGAACACCGGGGAGCTGTTTTTT. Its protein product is CASSPLGANTGELFF. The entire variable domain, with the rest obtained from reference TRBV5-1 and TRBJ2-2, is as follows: KAGVTQTPRYLIKTRGQQVTLSCSPISGHRSVSWYQQTPGQGLQFLFEYFSETQRNKGNFPGRFSGRQFSNSRSEMNVSTLELGDSALYLCASSPLGANTGELFFGEGSRLTVL.

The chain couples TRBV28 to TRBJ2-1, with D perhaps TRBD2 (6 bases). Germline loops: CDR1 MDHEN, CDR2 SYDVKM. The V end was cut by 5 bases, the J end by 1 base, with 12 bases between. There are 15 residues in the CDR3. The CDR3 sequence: CASSNSGFSYNEQFF. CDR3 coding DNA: TGTGCCAGCAGTAATAGCGGCTTTTCCTACAATGAGCAGTTCTTC.

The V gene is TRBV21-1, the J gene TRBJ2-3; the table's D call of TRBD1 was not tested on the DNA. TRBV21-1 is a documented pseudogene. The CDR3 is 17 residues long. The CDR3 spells CASSKDVGTAIWDTQYF. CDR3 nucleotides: TGTGCCAGCAGCAAAGATGTGGGGACAGCGATATGGGATACGCAGTATTTT.